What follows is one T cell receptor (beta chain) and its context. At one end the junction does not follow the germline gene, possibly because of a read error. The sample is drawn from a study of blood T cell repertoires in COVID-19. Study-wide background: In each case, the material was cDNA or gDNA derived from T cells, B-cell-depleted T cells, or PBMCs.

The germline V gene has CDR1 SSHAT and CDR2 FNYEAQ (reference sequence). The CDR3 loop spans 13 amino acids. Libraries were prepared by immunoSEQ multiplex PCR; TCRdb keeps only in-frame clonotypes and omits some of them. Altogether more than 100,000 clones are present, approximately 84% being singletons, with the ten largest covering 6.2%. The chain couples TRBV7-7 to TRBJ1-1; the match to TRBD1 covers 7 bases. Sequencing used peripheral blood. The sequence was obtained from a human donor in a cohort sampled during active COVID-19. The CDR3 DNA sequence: TGTGCTAGCAGCCTACGACAGGGTACTGAAGCTTTCTTT. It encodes CASSLRQGTEAFF.